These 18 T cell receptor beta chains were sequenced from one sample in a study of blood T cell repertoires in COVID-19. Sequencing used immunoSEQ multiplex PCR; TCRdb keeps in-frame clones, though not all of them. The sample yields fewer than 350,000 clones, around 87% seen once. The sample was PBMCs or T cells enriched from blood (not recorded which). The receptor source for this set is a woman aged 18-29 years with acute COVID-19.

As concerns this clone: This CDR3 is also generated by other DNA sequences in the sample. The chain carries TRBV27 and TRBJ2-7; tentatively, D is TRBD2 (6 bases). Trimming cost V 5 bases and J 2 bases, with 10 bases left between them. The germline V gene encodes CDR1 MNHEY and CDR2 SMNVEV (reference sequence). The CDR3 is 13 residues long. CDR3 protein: CASSLTGAYEQYF. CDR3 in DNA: TGTGCCAGCAGTCTAACGGGAGCCTACGAGCAGTACTTC.

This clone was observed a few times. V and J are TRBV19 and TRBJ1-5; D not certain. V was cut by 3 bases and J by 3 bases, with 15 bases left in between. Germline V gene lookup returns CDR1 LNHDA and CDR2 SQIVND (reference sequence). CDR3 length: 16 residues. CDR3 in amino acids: CASSIPQNGNNQPQHF. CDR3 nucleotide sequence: TGTGCCAGTAGTATCCCCCAAAACGGGAACAATCAGCCCCAGCATTTT.

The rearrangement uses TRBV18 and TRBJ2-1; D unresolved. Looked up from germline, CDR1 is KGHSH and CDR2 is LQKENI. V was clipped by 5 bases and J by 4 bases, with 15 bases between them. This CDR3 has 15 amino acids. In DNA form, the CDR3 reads TGTGCCAGCTCAATCGTAAGCCTAGAATACAATGAGCAGTTCTTC. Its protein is CASSIVSLEYNEQFF.

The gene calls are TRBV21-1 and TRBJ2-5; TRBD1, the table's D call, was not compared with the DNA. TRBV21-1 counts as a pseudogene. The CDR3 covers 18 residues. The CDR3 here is CASSNHRVRRQDPETQYF. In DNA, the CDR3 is TGTGCCAGCAGCAACCATAGGGTCCGGAGACAGGACCCAGAGACCCAGTACTTC.

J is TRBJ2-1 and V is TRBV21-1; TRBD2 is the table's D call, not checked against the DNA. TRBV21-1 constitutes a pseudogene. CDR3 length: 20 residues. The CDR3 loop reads CASSKAGFLTGGKLYNEQFF. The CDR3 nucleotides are TGTGCCAGCAGCAAAGCGGGTTTTCTTACGGGAGGGAAACTCTACAATGAGCAGTTCTTC.

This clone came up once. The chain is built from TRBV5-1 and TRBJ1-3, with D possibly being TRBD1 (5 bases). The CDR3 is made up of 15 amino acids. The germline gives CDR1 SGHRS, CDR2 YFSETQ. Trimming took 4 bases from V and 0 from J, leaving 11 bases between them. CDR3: CASSATTGSGNTIYF. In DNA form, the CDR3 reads TGCGCCAGCAGCGCAACCACAGGCTCTGGAAACACCATATATTTT. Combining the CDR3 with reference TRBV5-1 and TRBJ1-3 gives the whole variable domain KAGVTQTPRYLIKTRGQQVTLSCSPISGHRSVSWYQQTPGQGLQFLFEYFSETQRNKGNFPGRFSGRQFSNSRSEMNVSTLELGDSALYLCASSATTGSGNTIYFGEGSWLTVV.

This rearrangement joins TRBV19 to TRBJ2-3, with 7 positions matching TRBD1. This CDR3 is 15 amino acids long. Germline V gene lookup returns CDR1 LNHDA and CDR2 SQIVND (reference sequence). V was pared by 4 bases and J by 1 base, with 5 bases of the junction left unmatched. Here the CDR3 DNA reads TGTGCCAGTAGTAACCGGGACAGTCGCACAGATACGCAGTATTTT. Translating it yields CASSNRDSRTDTQYF.

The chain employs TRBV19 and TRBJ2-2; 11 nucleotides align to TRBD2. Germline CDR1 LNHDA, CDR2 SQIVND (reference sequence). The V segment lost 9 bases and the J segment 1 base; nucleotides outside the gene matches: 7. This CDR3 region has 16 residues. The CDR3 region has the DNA TGTGCCAGCGACCCCGGACTAGCGGGGAACACCGGGGAGCTGTTTTTT. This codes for CASDPGLAGNTGELFF.

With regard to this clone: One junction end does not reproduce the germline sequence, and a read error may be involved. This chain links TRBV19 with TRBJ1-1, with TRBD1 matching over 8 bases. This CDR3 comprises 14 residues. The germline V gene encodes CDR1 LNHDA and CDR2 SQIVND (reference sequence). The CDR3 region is CASSLDRGSNRAFF. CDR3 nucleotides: TGTGCCAGTAGTTTAGACAGGGGTTCGAATCGGGCTTTCTTT.

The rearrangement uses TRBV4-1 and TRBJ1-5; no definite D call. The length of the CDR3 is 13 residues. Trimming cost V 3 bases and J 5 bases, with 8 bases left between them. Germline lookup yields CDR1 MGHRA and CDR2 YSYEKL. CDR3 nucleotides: TGCGCCAGCAGCCATCCCGGGGATCAGCCCCAGCATTTT. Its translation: CASSHPGDQPQHF.

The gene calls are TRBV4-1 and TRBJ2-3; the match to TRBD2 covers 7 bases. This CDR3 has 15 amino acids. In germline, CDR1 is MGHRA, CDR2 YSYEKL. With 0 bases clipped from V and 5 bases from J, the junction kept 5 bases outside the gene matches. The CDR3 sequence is CASSQDAGALDTQYF. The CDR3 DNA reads TGCGCCAGCAGCCAAGACGCGGGAGCTCTAGATACGCAGTATTTT.

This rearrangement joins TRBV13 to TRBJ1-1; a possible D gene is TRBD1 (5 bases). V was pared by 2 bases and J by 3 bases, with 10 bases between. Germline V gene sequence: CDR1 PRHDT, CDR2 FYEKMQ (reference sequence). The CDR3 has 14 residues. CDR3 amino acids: CASSLKGYYTEAFF. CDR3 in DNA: TGTGCCAGCAGCTTAAAGGGGTATTACACTGAAGCTTTCTTT.

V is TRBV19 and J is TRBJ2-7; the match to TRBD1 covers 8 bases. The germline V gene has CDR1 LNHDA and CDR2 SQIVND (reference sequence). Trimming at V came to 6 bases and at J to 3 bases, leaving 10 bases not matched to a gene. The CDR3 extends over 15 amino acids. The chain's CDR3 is CASSPSATGDYEQYF. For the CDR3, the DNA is TGTGCCAGTAGCCCCTCCGCGACAGGGGACTACGAGCAGTACTTC.

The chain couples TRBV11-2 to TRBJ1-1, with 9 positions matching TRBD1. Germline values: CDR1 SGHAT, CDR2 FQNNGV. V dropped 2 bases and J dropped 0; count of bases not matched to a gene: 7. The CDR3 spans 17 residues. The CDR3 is CASSLQDRGPMNTEAFF. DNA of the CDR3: TGTGCCAGCAGCTTACAGGACAGGGGCCCTATGAACACTGAAGCTTTCTTT.

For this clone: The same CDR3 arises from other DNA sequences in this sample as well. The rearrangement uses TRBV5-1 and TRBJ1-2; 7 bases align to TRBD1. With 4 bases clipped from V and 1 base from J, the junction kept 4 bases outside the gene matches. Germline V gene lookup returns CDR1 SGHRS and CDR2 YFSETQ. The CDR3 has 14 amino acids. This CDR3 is CASSPGQLNYGYTF. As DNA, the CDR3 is TGCGCCAGCAGCCCGGGACAGCTTAACTATGGCTACACCTTC.

This CDR3 reads CATSRGGSTEAFF. The CDR3 DNA follows: TGTGCCACCAGCAGAGGTGGTAGCACTGAAGCTTTCTTT. This chain connects TRBV15 to TRBJ1-1; D call uncertain. Germline CDR1 and CDR2: LNHNV and YYDKDF (reference sequence). The V end lost 1 base, the J end lost 4 bases, and 7 bases lay between the germline ends. This CDR3 has 13 residues.

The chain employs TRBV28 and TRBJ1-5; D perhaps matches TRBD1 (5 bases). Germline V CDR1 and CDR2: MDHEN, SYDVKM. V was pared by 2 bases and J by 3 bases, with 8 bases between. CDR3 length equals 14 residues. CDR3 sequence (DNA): TGTGCCAGCAGTTTACGCAGGGCCAATCAGCCCCAGCATTTT. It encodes CASSLRRANQPQHF.

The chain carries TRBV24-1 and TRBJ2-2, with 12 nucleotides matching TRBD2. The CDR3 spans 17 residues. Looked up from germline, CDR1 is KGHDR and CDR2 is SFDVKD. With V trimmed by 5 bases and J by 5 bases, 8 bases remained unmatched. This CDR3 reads CATSANALAGGTGELFF. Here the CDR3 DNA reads TGTGCCACCAGTGCAAACGCACTAGCGGGAGGTACCGGGGAGCTGTTTTTT.